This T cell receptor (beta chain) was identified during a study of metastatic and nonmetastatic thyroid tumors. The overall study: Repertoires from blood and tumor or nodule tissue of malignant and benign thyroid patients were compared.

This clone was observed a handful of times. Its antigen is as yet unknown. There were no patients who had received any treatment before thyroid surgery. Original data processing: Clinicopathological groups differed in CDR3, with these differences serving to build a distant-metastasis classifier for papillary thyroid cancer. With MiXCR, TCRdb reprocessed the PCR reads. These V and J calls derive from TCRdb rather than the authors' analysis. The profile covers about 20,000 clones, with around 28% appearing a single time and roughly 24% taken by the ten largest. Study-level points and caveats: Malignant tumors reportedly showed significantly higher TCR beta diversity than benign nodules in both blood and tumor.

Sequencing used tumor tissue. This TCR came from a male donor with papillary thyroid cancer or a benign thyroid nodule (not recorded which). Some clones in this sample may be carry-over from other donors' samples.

The CDR3 bases are TGCGCCGCCAGAGGACCCATCTACAATGAGCAGTTCTTC. It encodes CAARGPIYNEQFF. The V call is TRBV10-2, the J call TRBJ2-1; D remains unclear. CDR3 length equals 13 residues. The V gene lost 11 bases and the J gene lost 3 bases, with 14 bases spanning the gap. The V gene's germline CDR1 is WSHSY and CDR2 SAAADI.